Here is one T cell receptor (beta chain) with its context. The antigen is not known. V shed 6 bases and J 6 bases; nucleotides not matched to a gene: 9. CDR1 is MNHEY, CDR2 SMNVEV, per germline (reference sequence). The CDR3 sequence is 15 residues long. This entry comes from a study of cytomegalovirus exposure and HLA in healthy donors. Findings of the study overall: It was confirmed in vitro that a few of the CMV-associated chains were specific for CMV antigens. Accounts indicate the classifier identified cytomegalovirus status with strong specificity and sensitivity. Overall, approximately 150 TCR beta chains were annotated as cytomegalovirus-associated.

Sequencing used immunoSEQ multiplex PCR; TCRdb keeps in-frame clones, though not all of them. The table lists 130,000 to 150,000 clones, about nine tenths of them singletons. The clonotype was recovered from a man younger than 30 in good health and CMV-seropositive. This sequence joins TRBV27 and TRBJ2-2, with TRBD1 identical over 8 bases. Sample: PBMCs. The CDR3 here is CASRFTGGGAGELFF. CDR3 nucleotide sequence: TGTGCCAGCAGATTTACAGGGGGAGGTGCCGGGGAGCTGTTTTTT.